This T cell receptor (beta chain) emerged from a study of T cell repertoires in cytomegalovirus infection. About the research overall: The study used recently identified HLA-C-restricted and well-studied HLA-B-restricted CMV epitopes. Both a matching HLA type and CMV infection were indicated by public TCR beta signatures.

CDR1 SGHNT and CDR2 YENEEA come from the germline V gene. The CDR3 is 12 residues long. V was pared by 4 bases and J by 5 bases, with 8 bases between. Using its own MiXCR run on the reads, TCRdb lists one record per CDR3 protein. The sample yields around 300,000 distinct CDR3 sequences, 20% to 30% seen once. In regard to this clonotype: What it recognizes is unknown.

The source of this sequence is a human donor in good health (CMV status not recorded). Some clones in this sample may be carry-over from other donors' samples. The specimen was cultured PBMCs, collected from culture after CMV antigen stimulation. The V and J genes are TRBV11-3 and TRBJ1-1; D not certain. The CDR3 sequence is CASSSAPTEAFF. Written as DNA, the CDR3 is TGTGCCAGCAGCTCGGCACCGACTGAAGCTTTCTTT.